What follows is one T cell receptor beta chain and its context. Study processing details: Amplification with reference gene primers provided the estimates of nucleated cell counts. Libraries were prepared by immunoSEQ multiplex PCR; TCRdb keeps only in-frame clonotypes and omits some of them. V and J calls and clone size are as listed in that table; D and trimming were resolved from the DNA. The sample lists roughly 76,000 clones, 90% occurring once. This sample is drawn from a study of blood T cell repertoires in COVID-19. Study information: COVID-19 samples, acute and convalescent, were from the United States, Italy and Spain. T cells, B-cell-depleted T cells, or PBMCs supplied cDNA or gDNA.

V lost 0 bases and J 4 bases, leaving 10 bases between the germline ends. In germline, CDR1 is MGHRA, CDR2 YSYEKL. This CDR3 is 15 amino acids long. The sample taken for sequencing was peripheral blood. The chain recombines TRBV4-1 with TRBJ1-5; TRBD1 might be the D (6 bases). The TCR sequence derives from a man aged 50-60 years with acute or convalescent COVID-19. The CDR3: CASSQDRGRNQPQHF. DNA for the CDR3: TGCGCCAGCAGCCAAGACAGGGGCAGGAATCAGCCCCAGCATTTT.